These T cell receptor beta chains were read from a single sample in a study of breast tumors, draining lymph nodes, adjacent tissues. TCRdb reprocessed the multiplex PCR reads via MiXCR and lists one record per CDR3 protein. The table records under 35,000 distinct CDR3 sequences, 60% to 70% of them present only once. Sequencing used breast tumor tissue. These TCRs come from a female donor with breast cancer. Some clones in this sample may be carry-over from other donors' samples. The CDR3 runs from the conserved cysteine through the conserved F or W. A D gene is named only where the DNA matches it firmly. Expanded clones are given a class, and other clones once, few, many or no size at all.

j_call v_call clone_size d_call cdr3_nt cdr3_aa
TRBJ2-7 TRBV4-2 NA TRBD2 TGTGCCAGCAGCCAAGATGGGCTAGCGGGAGCCCCCTACGAGCAGTACTTC CASSQDGLAGAPYEQYF
TRBJ1-5 TRBV6-4 NA NA TGTGCCAGCAGTGCGGGCAGAAGTCAGCCCCAGCATTTT CASSAGRSQPQHF
TRBJ2-1 TRBV20-1 many NA TGCAGTGCTAGCGAGGGGGGCGTTAATGAGCAGTTCTTC CSASEGGVNEQFF
TRBJ2-7 TRBV20-1 few NA TGCAGTGCTAGGTCCTACGAGCAGTACTTC CSARSYEQYF
TRBJ1-6 TRBV7-3 NA TRBD1 TGTGCCAGCAGCCAGACAGGGTCGTATAATTCACCCCTCCACTTT CASSQTGSYNSPLHF
TRBJ2-7 TRBV12-3/TRBV12-4 NA TRBD1 TGTGCCAGCAGTAGCCTAGACAGGGGCTACGAGCAGTACTTC CASSSLDRGYEQYF
TRBJ2-3 TRBV5-1 many TRBD1 TGCGCCAGCAGCTTCGGGGACAGGGAGGTTGATACGCAGTATTTT CASSFGDREVDTQYF
TRBJ2-5 TRBV5-6 many NA TGTGCCAGCAGCTTGAACAGTCAAGAGACCCAGTACTTC CASSLNSQETQYF
TRBJ2-7 TRBV7-6 few NA TGTGCCAGCAGCCTTTACTCGGACGAGCAGTACTTC CASSLYSDEQYF
TRBJ2-2 TRBV20-1 NA TRBD1 TGCAGTGCTAGAGGGCGACAGGGTAACACCGGGGAGCTGTTTTTT CSARGRQGNTGELFF
TRBJ2-5 TRBV5-6 NA NA TGTGCCAGCAGCTTGGAGGGAGCGTGGGAGACCCAGTACTTC CASSLEGAWETQYF
TRBJ1-5 TRBV20-1 NA TRBD1 TGCAGTGCTAGGCGGACAGGGGGAGGCAATCAGCCCCAGCATTTT CSARRTGGGNQPQHF
TRBJ1-6 TRBV6-4 NA NA TGTGCCACCTTTCCCCGGGACATCTATAATTCACCCCTCCACTTT CATFPRDIYNSPLHF
TRBJ2-7 TRBV2 NA TRBD2 TGTGCCAGCAGCCGAAGCGCGGAGCGGGAGAACTACGAGCAGTACTTC CASSRSAERENYEQYF
TRBJ2-7 TRBV20-1 NA NA TGCAGTGCTAGCCCGGGAGCGCGCCAATACGAGCAGTACTTC CSASPGARQYEQYF
TRBJ2-1 TRBV20-1 NA NA TGCAGTGCTATGTGGCAGTGCTTC CSAMWQCF
TRBJ2-2 TRBV20-1 NA TRBD1 TGCAGTGCTAGACAGGGGGCTTACAACACCGGGGAGCTGTTTTTT CSARQGAYNTGELFF
TRBJ1-6 TRBV7-2 few NA TGTGCCAGCAGCTTACCCGTCTATAATTCACCCCTCCACTTT CASSLPVYNSPLHF
TRBJ2-5 TRBV7-9 NA NA TGTGCCAGCAGCCCCCACGTCCCGGAGACCCAGTACTTC CASSPHVPETQYF
TRBJ1-6 TRBV10-3 NA NA TGTGCCATCAGTGAGTTTGGGCAGGATAATTCACCCCTCCACTTT CAISEFGQDNSPLHF
TRBJ1-2 TRBV2 NA TRBD1 TGTGCCGCCCCTGGGACAGATAACTATGGCTACACCTTC CAAPGTDNYGYTF
TRBJ1-4 TRBV7-9 few NA TGTGCCAGCAGCTTGATGCAGGGGAGGGAAAAACTGTTTTTT CASSLMQGREKLFF
TRBJ2-1 TRBV20-1 NA TRBD2 TGCAGTGCTAGAGTGGGAGCGGGATTCTACAATGAGCAGTTCTTC CSARVGAGFYNEQFF
TRBJ2-7 TRBV7-2 NA NA TGTGCCAGCAGCTTAGGGACGAGTAGCTACGAGCAGTACTTC CASSLGTSSYEQYF
TRBJ1-3 TRBV5-6 NA NA TGTGCCAGCAGCTTCGGTAGGGTTCACTCTGGAAACACCATATATTTT CASSFGRVHSGNTIYF
TRBJ2-3 TRBV6-1 many TRBD1 TGTGCCAGCAGAGGACAGGCACGTCCTAGCACAGATACGCAGTATTTT CASRGQARPSTDTQYF
TRBJ2-7 TRBV7-9 NA TRBD2 TGTGCCAGCAGCCCAATAGCGGGAGGGCCTACCTACGAGCAGTACTTC CASSPIAGGPTYEQYF
TRBJ1-5 TRBV20-1 NA NA TGCAGTGCTAGCGAAAGGACTGGCAATCAGCCCCAGCATTTT CSASERTGNQPQHF
TRBJ1-2 TRBV4-2 few TRBD1 TGTGCCAGCAGCCAACCGGGACAGGGCTTTAACTATGGCTACACCTTC CASSQPGQGFNYGYTF
TRBJ2-7 TRBV2 NA NA TGTGCCAGCAGTGATCCGAGTACAGCGGCGGGCTACGAGCAGTACTTC CASSDPSTAAGYEQYF
TRBJ1-1 TRBV6-1 NA NA TGTGCCAGCATTCGGGACTTCGACACTGAAGCTTTCTTT CASIRDFDTEAFF
TRBJ1-6 TRBV7-2 NA TRBD1 TGTGCCAGCAGCCCAGGGACAGGGTGGGGATCACCCCTCCACTTT CASSPGTGWGSPLHF
TRBJ2-7 TRBV5-1 many TRBD2 TGCGCCAGCAGCTTGACGGCGGGAGGGGGCTACGAGCAGTACTTC CASSLTAGGGYEQYF